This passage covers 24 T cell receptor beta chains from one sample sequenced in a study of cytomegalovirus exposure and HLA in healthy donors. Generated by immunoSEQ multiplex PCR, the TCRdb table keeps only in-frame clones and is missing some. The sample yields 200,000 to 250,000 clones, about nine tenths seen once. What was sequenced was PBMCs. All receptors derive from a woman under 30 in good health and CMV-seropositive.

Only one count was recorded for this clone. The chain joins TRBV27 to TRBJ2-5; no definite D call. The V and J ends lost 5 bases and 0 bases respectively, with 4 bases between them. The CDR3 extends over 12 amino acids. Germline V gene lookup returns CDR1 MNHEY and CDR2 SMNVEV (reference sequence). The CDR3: CASSPDQETQYF. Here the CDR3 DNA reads TGTGCCAGCAGTCCGGACCAAGAGACCCAGTACTTC.

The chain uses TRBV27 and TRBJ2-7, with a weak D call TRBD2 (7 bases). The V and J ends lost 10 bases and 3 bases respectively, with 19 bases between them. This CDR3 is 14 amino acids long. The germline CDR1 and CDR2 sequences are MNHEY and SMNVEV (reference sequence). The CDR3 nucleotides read TGTGCCACCTTGGGAGGGGGTCCCCACTACGAGCAGTACTTC. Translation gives CATLGGGPHYEQYF.

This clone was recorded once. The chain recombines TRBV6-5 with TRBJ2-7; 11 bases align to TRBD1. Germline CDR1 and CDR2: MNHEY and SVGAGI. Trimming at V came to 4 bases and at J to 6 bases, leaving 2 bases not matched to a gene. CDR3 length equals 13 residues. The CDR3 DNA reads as TGTGCCAGCAGTTGGACAGGGGGCGGCGAGCAGTACTTC. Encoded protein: CASSWTGGGEQYF.

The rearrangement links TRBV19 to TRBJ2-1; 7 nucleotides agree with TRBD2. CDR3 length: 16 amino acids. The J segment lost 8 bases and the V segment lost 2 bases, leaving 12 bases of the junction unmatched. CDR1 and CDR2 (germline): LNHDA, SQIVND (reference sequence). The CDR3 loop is CASSIFWREILDEQFF. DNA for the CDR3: TGTGCCAGTAGTATATTCTGGCGGGAGATTTTGGATGAGCAGTTCTTC.

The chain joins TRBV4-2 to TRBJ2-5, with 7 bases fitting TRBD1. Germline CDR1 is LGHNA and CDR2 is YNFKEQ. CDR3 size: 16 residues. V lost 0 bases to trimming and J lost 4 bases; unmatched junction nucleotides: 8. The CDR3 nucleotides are TGTGCCAGCAGCCAAGAGATAGGGACAGTAGGAGAGACCCAGTACTTC. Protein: CASSQEIGTVGETQYF.

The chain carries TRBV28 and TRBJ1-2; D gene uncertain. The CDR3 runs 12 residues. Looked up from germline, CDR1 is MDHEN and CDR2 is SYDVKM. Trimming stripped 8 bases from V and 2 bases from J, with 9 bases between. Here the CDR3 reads CASRAGNYGYTF. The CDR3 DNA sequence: TGTGCCAGCCGCGCCGGGAACTATGGCTACACCTTC.

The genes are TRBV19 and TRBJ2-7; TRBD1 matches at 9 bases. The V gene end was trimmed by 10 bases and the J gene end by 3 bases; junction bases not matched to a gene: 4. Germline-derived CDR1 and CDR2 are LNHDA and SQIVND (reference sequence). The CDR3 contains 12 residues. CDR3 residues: CATRQGGYEQYF. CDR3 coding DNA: TGTGCCACCAGACAGGGGGGCTACGAGCAGTACTTC.

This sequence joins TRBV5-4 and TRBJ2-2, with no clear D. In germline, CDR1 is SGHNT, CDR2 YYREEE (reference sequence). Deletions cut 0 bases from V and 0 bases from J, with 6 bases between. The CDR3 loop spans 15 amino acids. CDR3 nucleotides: TGTGCCAGCAGCTTGGACTCCACGAACACCGGGGAGCTGTTTTTT. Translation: CASSLDSTNTGELFF.

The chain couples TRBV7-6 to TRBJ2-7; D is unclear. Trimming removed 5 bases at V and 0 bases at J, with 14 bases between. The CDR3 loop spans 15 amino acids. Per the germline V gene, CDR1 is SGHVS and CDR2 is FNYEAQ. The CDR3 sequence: CASSPQAHTSYEQYF. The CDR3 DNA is TGTGCCAGCAGCCCCCAGGCCCATACCTCCTACGAGCAGTACTTC. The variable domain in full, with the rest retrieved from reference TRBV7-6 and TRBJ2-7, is GAGVSQSPRYKVTKRGQDVALRCDPISGHVSLYWYRQALGQGPEFLTYFNYEAQQDKSGLPNDRFSAERPEGSISTLTIQRTEQRDSAMYRCASSPQAHTSYEQYFGPGTRLTVT.

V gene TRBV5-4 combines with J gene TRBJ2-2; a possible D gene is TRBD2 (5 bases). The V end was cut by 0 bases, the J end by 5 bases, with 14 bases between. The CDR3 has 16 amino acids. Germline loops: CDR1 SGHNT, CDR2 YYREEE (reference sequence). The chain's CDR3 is CASSLAVAGVTGELFF. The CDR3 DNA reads TGTGCCAGCAGCTTGGCAGTTGCCGGGGTTACCGGGGAGCTGTTTTTT.

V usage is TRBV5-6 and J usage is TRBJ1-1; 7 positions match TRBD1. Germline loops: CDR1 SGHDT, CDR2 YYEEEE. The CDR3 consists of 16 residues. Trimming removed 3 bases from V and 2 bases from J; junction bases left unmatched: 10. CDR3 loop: CASSWVGTATNTEAFF. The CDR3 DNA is TGTGCCAGCAGCTGGGTAGGGACAGCAACTAACACTGAAGCTTTCTTT.

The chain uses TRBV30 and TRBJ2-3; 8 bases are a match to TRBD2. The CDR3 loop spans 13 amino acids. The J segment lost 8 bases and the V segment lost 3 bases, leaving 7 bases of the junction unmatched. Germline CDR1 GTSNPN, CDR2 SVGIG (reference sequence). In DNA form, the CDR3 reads TGTGCCTGGAGAAGCGGGAGCGGGGGTACGCAGTATTTT. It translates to CAWRSGSGGTQYF.

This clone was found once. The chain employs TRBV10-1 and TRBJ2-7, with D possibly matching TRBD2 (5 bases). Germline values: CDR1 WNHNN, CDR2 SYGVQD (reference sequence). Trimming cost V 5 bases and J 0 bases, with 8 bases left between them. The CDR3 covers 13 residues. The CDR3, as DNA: TGCGCCAGCAGTCCGGGAAGCTCCTACGAGCAGTACTTC. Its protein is CASSPGSSYEQYF.

The chain's CDR3 is CASSGTTGSETQYF. The CDR3 DNA reads TGTGCCAGCAGTGGGACGACAGGGTCGGAGACCCAGTACTTC. The chain joins TRBV25-1 to TRBJ2-5, with TRBD1 matching 7 bases. The CDR3 has 14 amino acids. The V segment lost 4 bases and the J segment 5 bases; nucleotides outside the gene matches: 7. Germline V CDR1 and CDR2: MGHDK, SYGVNS.

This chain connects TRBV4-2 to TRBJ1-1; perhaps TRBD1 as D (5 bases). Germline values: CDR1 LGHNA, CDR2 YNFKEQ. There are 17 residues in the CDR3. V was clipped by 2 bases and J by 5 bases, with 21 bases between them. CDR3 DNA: TGTGCCAGCAGCCAAATGCGATATAGGACATCAGAGACTGAAGCTTTCTTT. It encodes CASSQMRYRTSETEAFF.

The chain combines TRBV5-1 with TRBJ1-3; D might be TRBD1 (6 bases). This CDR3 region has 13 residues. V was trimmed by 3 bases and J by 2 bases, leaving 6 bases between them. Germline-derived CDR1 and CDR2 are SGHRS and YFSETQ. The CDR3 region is CASSSGAGNTIYF. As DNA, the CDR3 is TGCGCCAGCAGCTCAGGGGCTGGAAACACCATATATTTT. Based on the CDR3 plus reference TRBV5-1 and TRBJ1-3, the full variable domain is KAGVTQTPRYLIKTRGQQVTLSCSPISGHRSVSWYQQTPGQGLQFLFEYFSETQRNKGNFPGRFSGRQFSNSRSEMNVSTLELGDSALYLCASSSGAGNTIYFGEGSWLTVV.

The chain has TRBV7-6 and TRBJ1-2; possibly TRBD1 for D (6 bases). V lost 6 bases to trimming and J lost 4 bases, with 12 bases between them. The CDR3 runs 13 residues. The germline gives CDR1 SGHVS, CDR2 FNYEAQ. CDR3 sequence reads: CASSGRGGYGYTF. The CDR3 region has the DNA TGTGCCAGCAGTGGCAGGGGTGGCTATGGCTACACCTTC.

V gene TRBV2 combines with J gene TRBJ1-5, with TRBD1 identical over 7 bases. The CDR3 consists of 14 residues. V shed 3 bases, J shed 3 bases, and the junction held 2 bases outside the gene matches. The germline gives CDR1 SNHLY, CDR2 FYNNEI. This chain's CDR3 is CASSEGQNNQPQHF. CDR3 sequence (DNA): TGTGCCAGCAGTGAGGGACAGAACAATCAGCCCCAGCATTTT.

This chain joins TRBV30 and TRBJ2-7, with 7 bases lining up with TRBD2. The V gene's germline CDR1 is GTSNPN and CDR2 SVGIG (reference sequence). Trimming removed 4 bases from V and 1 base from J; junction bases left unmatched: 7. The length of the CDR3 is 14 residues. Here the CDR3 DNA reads TGTGCCTGGATCGGGGGGAGCCAGTCCTACGAGCAGTACTTC. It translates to CAWIGGSQSYEQYF.

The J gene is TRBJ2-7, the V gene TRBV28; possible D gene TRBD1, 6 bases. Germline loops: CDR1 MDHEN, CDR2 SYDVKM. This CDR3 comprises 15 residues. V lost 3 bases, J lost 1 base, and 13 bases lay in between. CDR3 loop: CASSLHQGWSYEQYF. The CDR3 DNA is TGTGCCAGCAGTTTGCATCAGGGGTGGTCCTACGAGCAGTACTTC.

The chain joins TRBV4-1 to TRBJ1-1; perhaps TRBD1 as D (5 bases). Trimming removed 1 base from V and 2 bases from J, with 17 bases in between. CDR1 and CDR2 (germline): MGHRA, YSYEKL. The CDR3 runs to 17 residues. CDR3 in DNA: TGCGCCAGCAGCCAAGTCAGTGGGGGGGACTTAAACACTGAAGCTTTCTTT. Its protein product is CASSQVSGGDLNTEAFF.

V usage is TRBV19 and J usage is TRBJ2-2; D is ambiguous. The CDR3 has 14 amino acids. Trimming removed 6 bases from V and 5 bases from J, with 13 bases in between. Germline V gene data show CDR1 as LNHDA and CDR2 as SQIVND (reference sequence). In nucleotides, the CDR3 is TGTGCCAGTAGGATTCTCACGGGTACCGGGGAGCTGTTTTTT. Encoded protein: CASRILTGTGELFF. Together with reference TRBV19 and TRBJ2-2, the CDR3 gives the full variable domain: DGGITQSPKYLFRKEGQNVTLSCEQNLNHDAMYWYRQDPGQGLRLIYYSQIVNDFQKGDIAEGYSVSREKKESFPLTVTSAQKNPTAFYLCASRILTGTGELFFGEGSRLTVL.

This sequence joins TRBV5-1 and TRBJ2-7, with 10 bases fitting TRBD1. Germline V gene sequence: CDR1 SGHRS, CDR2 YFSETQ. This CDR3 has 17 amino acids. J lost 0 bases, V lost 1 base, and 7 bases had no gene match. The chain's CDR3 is CASSLRPGQGFSYEQYF. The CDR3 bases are TGCGCCAGCAGCTTGCGACCGGGACAGGGGTTCTCCTACGAGCAGTACTTC.

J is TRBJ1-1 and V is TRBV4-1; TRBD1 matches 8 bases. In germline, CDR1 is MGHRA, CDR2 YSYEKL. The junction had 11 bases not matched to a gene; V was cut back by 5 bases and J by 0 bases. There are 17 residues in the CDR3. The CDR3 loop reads CASSTGQGAGVNTEAFF. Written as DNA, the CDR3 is TGCGCCAGCAGCACAGGGCAGGGGGCGGGGGTGAACACTGAAGCTTTCTTT.